The sequence of this TCR beta chain was determined in a study of shared clonotypes between healthy human individuals. Study details: There were three CD4 naive, three CD4 memory, two CD8 naive and one CD8 memory plates per donor.

The CDR3 has 16 amino acids. Germline assignment: CDR1 SGHDT and CDR2 YYEEEE. Trimming cost V 4 bases and J 4 bases, with 20 bases left between them. Naive CD8 isolation took CD45RO-negative cells positively selected for CCR7 and excluded terminally differentiated effector memory CD45RA+ cells. Repertoires were generated with immunoSEQ multiplex PCR, while TCRdb's copy carries only in-frame clones and drops some. This table holds 2 million to 2.5 million clones, approximately 94% found once. The sequence was obtained from a young man in good health. Some clones in this sample may be carry-over from other donors' samples. V gene TRBV5-6 combines with J gene TRBJ2-5; D gene uncertain. The sequencing sample was made of naive CD8+ T cells from PBMCs. CDR3 in amino acids: CASSGGPGEWAETQYF. In DNA form, the CDR3 reads TGTGCCAGCAGCGGCGGCCCGGGTGAGTGGGCAGAGACCCAGTACTTC.